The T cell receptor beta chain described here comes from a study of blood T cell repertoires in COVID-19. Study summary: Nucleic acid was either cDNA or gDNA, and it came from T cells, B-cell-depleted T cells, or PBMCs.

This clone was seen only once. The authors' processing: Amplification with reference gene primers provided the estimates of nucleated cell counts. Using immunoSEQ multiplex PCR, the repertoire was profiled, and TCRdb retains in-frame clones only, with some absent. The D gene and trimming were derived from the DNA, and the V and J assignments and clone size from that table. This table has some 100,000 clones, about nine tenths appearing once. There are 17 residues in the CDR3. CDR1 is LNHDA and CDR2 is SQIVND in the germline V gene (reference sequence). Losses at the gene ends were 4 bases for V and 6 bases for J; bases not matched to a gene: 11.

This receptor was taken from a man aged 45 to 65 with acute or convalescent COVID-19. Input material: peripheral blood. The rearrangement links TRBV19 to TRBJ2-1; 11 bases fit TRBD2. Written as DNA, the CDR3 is TGTGCCAGTAGTACAGACCTACCGGGACTAGCGGCCAATGAGCAGTTCTTC. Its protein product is CASSTDLPGLAANEQFF.